These T cell receptor beta chains were read from a single sample in a study of shared clonotypes between healthy human individuals. Clones were sequenced by immunoSEQ multiplex PCR, and TCRdb holds only the in-frame ones, with some missing. Among about 1 million clones, approximately 68% were seen once, and the ten largest hold about 1.5%. Specimen: memory CD4+ T cells sorted from blood. These receptors all stem from a young man in good health. Each CDR3 is given with its conserved first and last residue. Each record gives: D gene, J gene, clone size, V gene, CDR3 protein, CDR3 DNA. A D gene is named only where the DNA matches it firmly. Size is omitted from some rows. Given values are once, few, many or a class for expanded clones.

d_call: -; j_call: TRBJ2-7; clone_size: -; v_call: TRBV30; cdr3_aa: CAWRQSSSEQYF; cdr3_nt: TGTGCCTGGAGGCAATCCTCTTCCGAGCAGTACTTC
d_call: TRBD2; j_call: TRBJ2-3; clone_size: few; v_call: TRBV29-1; cdr3_aa: CSVQPSGGSTDTQYF; cdr3_nt: TGCAGCGTCCAACCGTCGGGAGGGAGCACAGATACGCAGTATTTT
d_call: TRBD2; j_call: TRBJ2-3; clone_size: -; v_call: TRBV19; cdr3_aa: CASSKAGGPTLTDTQYF; cdr3_nt: TGTGCCAGTAGTAAAGCGGGAGGGCCGACGTTGACAGATACGCAGTATTTT
d_call: -; j_call: TRBJ2-2; clone_size: -; v_call: TRBV15; cdr3_aa: CATSRAPTANTGELFF; cdr3_nt: TGTGCCACCAGCAGAGCTCCGACAGCCAACACCGGGGAGCTGTTTTTT
d_call: TRBD1; j_call: TRBJ2-5; clone_size: -; v_call: TRBV6-1; cdr3_aa: CASSRDRQETQYF; cdr3_nt: TGTGCCAGCAGCCGGGACAGACAAGAGACCCAGTACTTC
d_call: -; j_call: TRBJ2-2; clone_size: -; v_call: TRBV29-1; cdr3_aa: CSALGGSGNTGELFF; cdr3_nt: TGCAGCGCCTTAGGCGGTAGCGGGAACACCGGGGAGCTGTTTTTT
d_call: -; j_call: TRBJ1-1; clone_size: -; v_call: TRBV2; cdr3_aa: CASSTGGWTEAFF; cdr3_nt: TGTGCCAGCAGCACAGGAGGCTGGACTGAAGCTTTCTTT
d_call: -; j_call: TRBJ1-5; clone_size: -; v_call: TRBV7-8; cdr3_aa: CASQRGGNQPQHF; cdr3_nt: TGTGCCTCTCAAAGGGGGGGCAATCAGCCCCAGCATTTT
d_call: -; j_call: TRBJ1-6; clone_size: few; v_call: TRBV18; cdr3_aa: CASSPGPGDSPLHF; cdr3_nt: TGTGCCAGCTCACCAGGCCCGGGGGATTCACCCCTCCACTTT
d_call: -; j_call: TRBJ2-4; clone_size: -; v_call: TRBV6-5; cdr3_aa: CATSVTVLGKNIQYF; cdr3_nt: TGTGCCACTAGCGTGACAGTATTGGGCAAAAACATTCAGTACTTC
d_call: -; j_call: TRBJ2-3; clone_size: many; v_call: TRBV10-2; cdr3_aa: CASSEPAAGDTQYF; cdr3_nt: TGCGCCAGCAGTGAGCCCGCGGCAGGAGATACGCAGTATTTT
d_call: TRBD1; j_call: TRBJ1-2; clone_size: -; v_call: TRBV2; cdr3_aa: CASRTGTGDYGYTF; cdr3_nt: TGTGCCAGCAGGACCGGGACAGGGGACTATGGCTACACCTTC
d_call: -; j_call: TRBJ2-1; clone_size: -; v_call: TRBV6-1; cdr3_aa: CASSEAGGSYNEQFF; cdr3_nt: TGTGCCAGCAGTGAAGCGGGGGGCTCGTACAATGAGCAGTTCTTC
d_call: -; j_call: TRBJ2-6; clone_size: -; v_call: TRBV28; cdr3_aa: CASSGRGSGANVLTF; cdr3_nt: TGTGCCAGCAGTGGCCGCGGCTCTGGGGCCAACGTCCTGACTTTC
d_call: TRBD1; j_call: TRBJ2-7; clone_size: -; v_call: TRBV5-1; cdr3_aa: CASSLGPGQGSYEQYF; cdr3_nt: TGCGCCAGCAGCTTGGGACCGGGACAGGGGTCCTACGAGCAGTACTTC
d_call: TRBD1; j_call: TRBJ1-2; clone_size: -; v_call: TRBV6-1; cdr3_aa: CASSDIRQGVYGYTF; cdr3_nt: TGTGCCAGCAGTGACATTAGACAGGGGGTCTATGGCTACACCTTC
d_call: -; j_call: TRBJ1-4; clone_size: few; v_call: TRBV7-8; cdr3_aa: CASSLWGRTNEKLFF; cdr3_nt: TGTGCCAGCAGCTTATGGGGCCGGACTAATGAAAAACTGTTTTTT
d_call: -; j_call: TRBJ2-3; clone_size: -; v_call: TRBV5-1; cdr3_aa: CASSSGLPTDTQYF; cdr3_nt: TGCGCCAGCAGCTCGGGACTTCCCACAGATACGCAGTATTTT